The 4 T cell receptor beta chains in this list originate from one sample, sequenced in a study of blood T cell repertoires in COVID-19. Clones were read by immunoSEQ multiplex PCR, and TCRdb kept only the in-frame ones, dropping some. This sample has under 150,000 clones, with 75% to 90% found just once. The sequencing input was peripheral blood. These receptors were collected from a human donor in a cohort sampled during active COVID-19.

V is TRBV9 and J is TRBJ2-1; 7 bases fit TRBD2. V was pared by 5 bases and J by 7 bases, with 12 bases of the junction left unmatched. The CDR3 spans 15 residues. Looked up from germline, CDR1 is SGDLS and CDR2 is YYNGEE. The chain's CDR3 is CASSGGGRDGNEQFF. CDR3 DNA sequence: TGTGCCAGCAGTGGGGGAGGGCGGGATGGTAATGAGCAGTTCTTC.

The V gene is TRBV5-4, the J gene TRBJ2-5; 16 bases match TRBD2. There are 16 residues in the CDR3. Germline CDR1 reads SGHNT; CDR2 reads YYREEE (reference sequence). V was clipped by 0 bases and J by 5 bases; unmatched bases: 1. The CDR3 nucleotides are TGTGCCAGCAGCTTGGGGGGACTAGCGGGAGGGGAGACCCAGTACTTC. This codes for CASSLGGLAGGETQYF.

A word on this clone: The junction does not match germline at one end; this may be a read error. The chain is built from TRBV5-4 and TRBJ2-1, with 13 positions matching TRBD2. Germline V gene sequence: CDR1 SGHNT, CDR2 YYREEE (reference sequence). The CDR3 consists of 14 residues. The CDR3 DNA is TGTGCCAGCAGCGAACCGGGACTAGCGGGGAGGATGGTCTTC. Translation gives CASSEPGLAGRMVF.

The chain links TRBV7-9 to TRBJ1-3, with TRBD1 matching over 7 bases. The CDR3 runs 15 residues. V dropped 1 base and J dropped 3; count of bases not matched to a gene: 3. From germline, CDR1 is SEHNR and CDR2 FQNEAQ (reference sequence). CDR3 DNA sequence: TGTGCCAGCAGCTTAGGACAGGGTATTGGAAACACCATATATTTT. Its protein is CASSLGQGIGNTIYF.